A selection of T cell receptor beta chains follows, all from one sample in a study of T cells in localized non-small cell lung cancer. Sequenced by immunoSEQ multiplex PCR; TCRdb stores in-frame clones only, minus some. The table has about 24,000 clones, around nine tenths seen once. Sequenced here: peripheral blood, sampled before any cancer treatment. These receptors were collected from a woman aged 35 to 75 with stage I lung adenocarcinoma. Each CDR3 is given with its conserved first and last residue. A D gene is named only where the DNA matches it firmly. A clone size is listed for some rows: how often the clone was seen (once, few, many), or a class if it is expanded.

size: .
V: TRBV30
J: TRBJ2-5
D: .
length: 13
DNA: TGTGCCCTTATCCCCGGGTTTGGAAAGACCCAGTACTTC
CDR3: CALIPGFGKTQYF

size: .
V: TRBV7-8
J: TRBJ2-2
D: .
length: 14
DNA: TGTGCCAGCAGGTTCCGGGGGAACACCGGGGAGCTGTTTTTT
CDR3: CASRFRGNTGELFF

size: .
V: TRBV5-6
J: TRBJ2-2
D: TRBD1
length: 17
DNA: TGTGCCAGCAGCCTCCGGGACAGGGTGTTCCTTGGCGGGGAGCTGTTTTTT
CDR3: CASSLRDRVFLGGELFF

size: .
V: TRBV4-3
J: TRBJ2-1
D: .
length: 18
DNA: TGCGCCAGCAGCCAAGGGTCTCCTAGCGATGTACAAGGAAATGAGCAGTTCTTC
CDR3: CASSQGSPSDVQGNEQFF

size: few
V: TRBV7-9
J: TRBJ1-2
D: .
length: 13
DNA: TGTGCCAGCAGCCGCCAGGGTAACTATGGCTACACCTTC
CDR3: CASSRQGNYGYTF

size: .
V: TRBV19
J: TRBJ2-1
D: TRBD2
length: 15
DNA: TGTGCCAGTAGTATATTAGCGGGAGGCCGAAATGAGCAGTTCTTC
CDR3: CASSILAGGRNEQFF

size: .
V: TRBV7-8
J: TRBJ1-5
D: .
length: 20
DNA: TGTGCCAGCAGCCCGACACGGCGGGCCGAAGGGTTTACTGGCAATCAGCCCCAGCATTTT
CDR3: CASSPTRRAEGFTGNQPQHF

size: .
V: TRBV6-5
J: TRBJ1-1
D: .
length: 12
DNA: TGTGCCAGCAGGTCACTACCCACTGAAGCTTTCTTT
CDR3: CASRSLPTEAFF

size: .
V: TRBV9
J: TRBJ1-2
D: TRBD1
length: 17
DNA: TGTGCCAGCAGCCCGCCCGGGACAGGGTCCGCCTACTATGGCTACACCTTC
CDR3: CASSPPGTGSAYYGYTF

size: once
V: TRBV18
J: TRBJ2-3
D: .
length: 16
DNA: TGTGCCAGCTCACCCCAGGACTCGGAATTTACAGATACGCAGTATTTT
CDR3: CASSPQDSEFTDTQYF

size: .
V: TRBV9
J: TRBJ2-1
D: .
length: 14
DNA: TGTGCCAGCAGCGTCCAGGGGCCCTACAATGAGCAGTTCTTC
CDR3: CASSVQGPYNEQFF

size: .
V: TRBV19
J: TRBJ2-2
D: .
length: 15
DNA: TGTGCCATAAGGACTGGGGCCCGGGGCACCGGGGAGCTGTTTTTT
CDR3: CAIRTGARGTGELFF

size: once
V: TRBV10-3
J: TRBJ2-3
D: .
length: 12
DNA: TGTGCCATCAGTGAGTCGGGAGATACGCAGTATTTT
CDR3: CAISESGDTQYF

size: .
V: TRBV28
J: TRBJ2-7
D: .
length: 12
DNA: TGTGCCAGCAGTTTCCAAAACTACGAGCAGTACTTC
CDR3: CASSFQNYEQYF

size: .
V: TRBV7-9
J: TRBJ2-2
D: TRBD2
length: 15
DNA: TGTGCCAGCGGTCCGGGACTAGCGGGATCCGGGGAGCTGTTTTTT
CDR3: CASGPGLAGSGELFF

size: .
V: TRBV21-1
J: TRBJ2-1
D: .
length: 11
DNA: TGTGCCAGCAGCAAAGAAAGCCAGCAGTTCTTC
CDR3: CASSKESQQFF

size: .
V: TRBV4-3
J: TRBJ1-1
D: TRBD1
length: 15
DNA: TGCGCCAGCAGCCAAGCGACAGGGTTGAACACTGAAGCTTTCTTT
CDR3: CASSQATGLNTEAFF

size: .
V: TRBV30
J: TRBJ1-5
D: .
length: 13
DNA: TGTGCCTGGGACTCAAATAGCAATCAGCCCCAGCATTTT
CDR3: CAWDSNSNQPQHF

size: .
V: TRBV28
J: TRBJ2-2
D: TRBD1
length: 16
DNA: TGTGCCAGCAGTTCATTCAGGGGGAGAGGCACCGGGGAGCTGTTTTTT
CDR3: CASSSFRGRGTGELFF

size: .
V: TRBV5-1
J: TRBJ2-7
D: .
length: 14
DNA: TGCGCCAGCAGCTTGGTGCCATCCTCCTACGAGCAGTACTTC
CDR3: CASSLVPSSYEQYF

size: .
V: TRBV4-1
J: TRBJ2-5
D: .
length: 14
DNA: TGCGCCAGCAGCCAAAGGGCCCGGGAGGAGACCCAGTACTTC
CDR3: CASSQRAREETQYF

size: .
V: TRBV9
J: TRBJ2-1
D: .
length: 15
DNA: TGTGCCAGCAGAGCTACAGGGTCCTCCTACAATGAGCAGTTCTTC
CDR3: CASRATGSSYNEQFF

size: .
V: TRBV10-2
J: TRBJ2-7
D: .
length: 13
DNA: TGCGCCAGCAGTGAGGCCCGAACCTACGAGCAGTACTTC
CDR3: CASSEARTYEQYF

size: .
V: TRBV11-2
J: TRBJ2-7
D: .
length: 17
DNA: TGTGCCAGCAGCCCCCGAAGGGGCGGAATGCCAGGGAACGAGCAGTACTTC
CDR3: CASSPRRGGMPGNEQYF

size: .
V: TRBV6-1
J: TRBJ1-5
D: .
length: 13
DNA: TGTGCCAGCAGTGAAGGGGGCAATCAGCCCCAGCATTTT
CDR3: CASSEGGNQPQHF

size: .
V: TRBV6-1
J: TRBJ1-1
D: .
length: 15
DNA: TGTGCCAGCAGTGTACAATCTGGCATGAACACTGAAGCTTTCTTT
CDR3: CASSVQSGMNTEAFF

size: few
V: TRBV27
J: TRBJ1-5
D: .
length: 16
DNA: TGTGCCAGCAGTTTTCGGGGAGCTCTTAGCAATCAGCCCCAGCATTTT
CDR3: CASSFRGALSNQPQHF

size: .
V: TRBV30
J: TRBJ2-1
D: .
length: 13
DNA: TGTGCCCGTAGAGGCCGGGAGTCCAATGAGCAGTTCTTC
CDR3: CARRGRESNEQFF

size: once
V: TRBV9
J: TRBJ2-7
D: .
length: 13
DNA: TGTGCCAGCAGCGTAGAACCCTCCTACGAGCAGTACTTC
CDR3: CASSVEPSYEQYF

size: .
V: TRBV13
J: TRBJ1-2
D: TRBD1
length: 14
DNA: TGTGCCAGCAGCGAAGGGACAGCAAACTATGGCTACACCTTC
CDR3: CASSEGTANYGYTF

size: .
V: TRBV27
J: TRBJ1-2
D: TRBD1
length: 14
DNA: TGTGCCAGCAGAGGGTCGACAGGGAGCTATGGCTACACCTTC
CDR3: CASRGSTGSYGYTF

size: .
V: TRBV6-5
J: TRBJ1-4
D: .
length: 14
DNA: TGTGCCAGCAGTCTAGGACGGGCTAATGAAAAACTGTTTTTT
CDR3: CASSLGRANEKLFF

size: .
V: TRBV25-1
J: TRBJ1-2
D: .
length: 14
DNA: TGTGCCAGCAGTGACAGTCCCACAAACTATGGCTACACCTTC
CDR3: CASSDSPTNYGYTF

size: .
V: TRBV19
J: TRBJ1-1
D: .
length: 14
DNA: TGTGCCAGTAGTATCAGACCTATGAACACTGAAGCTTTCTTT
CDR3: CASSIRPMNTEAFF

size: .
V: TRBV14
J: TRBJ2-7
D: .
length: 11
DNA: TGTGCCAGCAGCCCGGGACTCGAGCAGTACTTC
CDR3: CASSPGLEQYF

size: .
V: TRBV7-2
J: TRBJ2-2
D: TRBD2
length: 15
DNA: TGTGCCAGCACCTTTAGCGGGAGAAACACCGGGGAGCTGTTTTTT
CDR3: CASTFSGRNTGELFF

size: .
V: TRBV5-4
J: TRBJ1-1
D: .
length: 13
DNA: TGTGCCAGCAGTGATACGGGGAACACTGAAGCTTTCTTT
CDR3: CASSDTGNTEAFF

size: .
V: TRBV6-5
J: TRBJ2-1
D: .
length: 16
DNA: TGTGCCAGCAGTTTAGTTGGGAGAATACGCTACAATGAGCAGTTCTTC
CDR3: CASSLVGRIRYNEQFF

size: .
V: TRBV28
J: TRBJ2-2
D: .
length: 16
DNA: TGTGCCAGCAGTTTATCTGGGCAGGTCAGGACCGGGGAGCTGTTTTTT
CDR3: CASSLSGQVRTGELFF

size: .
V: TRBV27
J: TRBJ2-7
D: .
length: 14
DNA: TGTGCCAGCAGTTTATTGGGCAAATCCTACGAGCAGTACTTC
CDR3: CASSLLGKSYEQYF

size: .
V: TRBV18
J: TRBJ2-5
D: .
length: 12
DNA: TGTGCCAGCTCAGACAGTTCGGAGACCCAGTACTTC
CDR3: CASSDSSETQYF

size: .
V: TRBV6-5
J: TRBJ2-7
D: .
length: 14
DNA: TGTGCCAGCAGTCCAGACCCAGGGGCTTACGAGCAGTACTTC
CDR3: CASSPDPGAYEQYF

size: .
V: TRBV18
J: TRBJ1-5
D: .
length: 16
DNA: TGTGCCAGCTCATCACTGGGGGGCCCCTGGGGGCAGCCCCAGCATTTT
CDR3: CASSSLGGPWGQPQHF

size: once
V: TRBV5-6
J: TRBJ1-2
D: TRBD1
length: 17
DNA: TGTGCCAGCAGCTTGGACGTTCGGACAGGGAAGGGCGATGGCTACACCTTC
CDR3: CASSLDVRTGKGDGYTF

size: .
V: TRBV4-1
J: TRBJ2-7
D: TRBD1
length: 16
DNA: TGCGCCAGCAGCCAAGATTGGGAGACAGGGGACTTCGAGCAGTACTTC
CDR3: CASSQDWETGDFEQYF

size: .
V: TRBV10-2
J: TRBJ2-1
D: .
length: 17
DNA: TGCGCCAGCAGACAATATACAGGGAAGGTACGGGACAATGAGCAGTTCTTC
CDR3: CASRQYTGKVRDNEQFF

size: .
V: TRBV30
J: TRBJ2-2
D: .
length: 16
DNA: TGTGCCTGGAGAGCCGCCGGGACAACTAGGTCCGGGGAGCTGTTTTTT
CDR3: CAWRAAGTTRSGELFF

size: .
V: TRBV5-1
J: TRBJ1-3
D: .
length: 13
DNA: TGCGCCAGCAGCACTCAAGGGCGGGACACCATATATTTT
CDR3: CASSTQGRDTIYF

size: .
V: TRBV4-1
J: TRBJ1-2
D: .
length: 14
DNA: TGCGCCAGCAGCCAAGGTTCAGGATACTATGGCTACACCTTC
CDR3: CASSQGSGYYGYTF

size: .
V: TRBV11-3
J: TRBJ2-3
D: TRBD2
length: 17
DNA: TGTGCCAGCAGCTCCCTGGGCCCACTAGCGGGAGTTTATACGCAGTATTTT
CDR3: CASSSLGPLAGVYTQYF

size: .
V: TRBV30
J: TRBJ1-5
D: .
length: 18
DNA: TGTGCCTGGAGTCTTGGCAGGTTGGGGCTCTCTAGCAATCAGCCCCAGCATTTT
CDR3: CAWSLGRLGLSSNQPQHF